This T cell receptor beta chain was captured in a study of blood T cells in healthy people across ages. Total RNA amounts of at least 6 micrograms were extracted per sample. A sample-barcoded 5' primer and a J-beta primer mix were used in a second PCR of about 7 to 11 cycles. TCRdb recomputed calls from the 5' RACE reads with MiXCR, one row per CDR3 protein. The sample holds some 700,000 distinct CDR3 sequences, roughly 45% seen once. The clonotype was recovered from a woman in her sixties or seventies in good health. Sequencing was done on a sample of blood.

The CDR3 DNA reads as TGCAGCGTTGGTTTAGGGATTAGCACAGATACGCAGTATTTT. Translation: CSVGLGISTDTQYF. The genes are TRBV29-1 and TRBJ2-3; D uncertain. Germline CDR1 and CDR2: SQVTM and ANQGSEA. V gave up 4 bases and J gave up 0 bases, with 11 bases separating them. This CDR3 spans 14 amino acids.